This T cell receptor (beta chain) appears in the sequencing data of a study of shared clonotypes between healthy human individuals. Each of the donors was a healthy adult who was HIV-negative and had not had a recent acute infection or vaccination. Splitting of CD4+ cells produced CD45RA+ naive and CD45RA-negative memory subsets. Here immunoSEQ multiplex PCR was the method, and the copy in TCRdb shows in-frame clones only, minus some. The sample has some 2,400,000 clones, 90% to 96% seen once. Sample: naive CD4+ T cells sorted from blood. The subset denotes: CD45RA+ positively selected. The receptor's source is a man aged 18 to 35 in good health.

In DNA, the CDR3 is TGTGCCAGTAGCCCGGAGGGCCCTACCTCCTACGAGCAGTACTTC. Protein product: CASSPEGPTSYEQYF. J is TRBJ2-7 and V is TRBV19, with D maybe TRBD2 (6 bases). Trimming cost V 6 bases and J 0 bases, with 15 bases left between them. The CDR3 is 15 residues long. Germline V gene data show CDR1 as LNHDA and CDR2 as SQIVND (reference sequence).